A selection of T cell receptor beta chains follows, all from one sample in a study of T cell responses to AZD1222 COVID-19 vaccine. The assay was immunoSEQ multiplex PCR, and TCRdb's table has in-frame clones only and misses some. This repertoire shows around 110,000 clones, about 86% found once; its top ten account for over 8.5%. The sample consisted of peripheral blood, taken on day 0 of AZD1222 vaccination. These receptors all come from an adult in good health. Each CDR3 is given with its conserved first and last residue. Fields, in order: clone size, D gene, J gene, V gene, CDR3 protein, CDR3 DNA. The D gene is left open where the match is weak. Expanded clones get a size class; other rows say once, few or many, or leave the size out.

abundance: .
d_gene: .
j_gene: TRBJ1-2
v_gene: TRBV5-5
CDR3aa: CASSLPGDYGYTF
CDR3nt: TGTGCCAGCAGCTTGCCCGGAGACTATGGCTACACCTTC

abundance: once
d_gene: .
j_gene: TRBJ2-1
v_gene: TRBV5-1
CDR3aa: CASSLGDINSWRNKQFF
CDR3nt: TGCGCCAGCAGCTTGGGTGACATAAACTCGTGGCGTAATAAGCAGTTCTTC

abundance: .
d_gene: .
j_gene: TRBJ2-5
v_gene: TRBV7-2
CDR3aa: CASSLTETQYF
CDR3nt: TGTGCCAGCAGCCTTACGGAGACCCAGTACTTC

abundance: .
d_gene: .
j_gene: TRBJ2-6
v_gene: TRBV29-1
CDR3aa: CSVEDGRRAGANVLTF
CDR3nt: TGCAGCGTTGAGGATGGGCGGAGGGCTGGGGCCAACGTCCTGACTTTC

abundance: .
d_gene: TRBD1
j_gene: TRBJ1-5
v_gene: TRBV7-2
CDR3aa: CASSTQGATNQPQHF
CDR3nt: TGTGCCAGCAGCACCCAGGGGGCTACCAATCAGCCCCAGCATTTT

abundance: .
d_gene: .
j_gene: TRBJ1-2
v_gene: TRBV7-8
CDR3aa: CASSFETGLYGYTF
CDR3nt: TGTGCCAGCAGCTTTGAGACAGGCCTCTATGGCTACACCTTC

abundance: .
d_gene: .
j_gene: TRBJ1-5
v_gene: TRBV6-5
CDR3aa: CASSYGGHQPQHF
CDR3nt: TGTGCCAGCAGTTACGGGGGACATCAGCCCCAGCATTTT

abundance: .
d_gene: .
j_gene: TRBJ1-5
v_gene: TRBV18
CDR3aa: CASHSRDSNQPQHF
CDR3nt: TGTGCCAGCCATTCAAGGGACAGCAATCAGCCCCAGCATTTT

abundance: .
d_gene: .
j_gene: TRBJ1-2
v_gene: TRBV7-9
CDR3aa: CASSGEGFYGYTF
CDR3nt: TGTGCCAGCAGCGGGGAAGGGTTCTATGGCTACACCTTC

abundance: .
d_gene: .
j_gene: TRBJ1-5
v_gene: TRBV4-2
CDR3aa: CASSQASFNQPQHF
CDR3nt: TGTGCCAGCAGCCAAGCTAGTTTCAATCAGCCCCAGCATTTT

abundance: once
d_gene: .
j_gene: TRBJ1-1
v_gene: TRBV19
CDR3aa: CASSMVRETEAFF
CDR3nt: TGTGCCAGTAGTATGGTGAGGGAGACTGAAGCTTTCTTT

abundance: .
d_gene: TRBD1
j_gene: TRBJ1-2
v_gene: TRBV7-2
CDR3aa: CASSFPDRGRGGYTF
CDR3nt: TGTGCCAGCAGCTTCCCGGACAGGGGGCGAGGTGGCTACACCTTC

abundance: .
d_gene: TRBD1
j_gene: TRBJ2-5
v_gene: TRBV13
CDR3aa: CASSLNDYRGEETQYF
CDR3nt: TGTGCCAGCAGCTTAAACGACTACAGGGGTGAGGAGACCCAGTACTTC

abundance: .
d_gene: .
j_gene: TRBJ1-2
v_gene: TRBV10-3
CDR3aa: CAISRVIGDYGYTF
CDR3nt: TGTGCCATCAGCCGAGTAATAGGGGACTATGGCTACACCTTC

abundance: .
d_gene: TRBD2
j_gene: TRBJ2-1
v_gene: TRBV24-1
CDR3aa: CATSAPRSGRKSSYNEQFF
CDR3nt: TGTGCCACCAGTGCCCCCCGCAGCGGGAGGAAGAGCTCCTACAATGAGCAGTTCTTC

abundance: .
d_gene: .
j_gene: TRBJ1-6
v_gene: TRBV5-1
CDR3aa: CASSLEVASGASPLHF
CDR3nt: TGCGCCAGCAGCTTGGAAGTCGCGTCGGGGGCTTCACCCCTCCACTTT

abundance: .
d_gene: .
j_gene: TRBJ1-2
v_gene: TRBV25-1
CDR3aa: CASRLSGGYTF
CDR3nt: TGTGCCAGCAGATTGAGCGGCGGCTACACCTTC

abundance: .
d_gene: .
j_gene: TRBJ1-2
v_gene: TRBV6-2/TRBV6-3
CDR3aa: CASSYQEAVGYTF
CDR3nt: TGTGCCAGCAGTTACCAGGAGGCGGTTGGCTACACCTTC

abundance: .
d_gene: TRBD2
j_gene: TRBJ2-2
v_gene: TRBV18
CDR3aa: CASSPPRRGVNTGELFF
CDR3nt: TGTGCCAGCTCACCCCCTCGGCGGGGGGTGAACACCGGGGAGCTGTTTTTT

abundance: few
d_gene: .
j_gene: TRBJ2-7
v_gene: TRBV2
CDR3aa: CASSVDSIYEQYF
CDR3nt: TGTGCCAGCAGCGTGGACAGCATCTACGAGCAGTACTTC

abundance: .
d_gene: .
j_gene: TRBJ1-5
v_gene: TRBV24-1
CDR3aa: CATSDFGNQPQHF
CDR3nt: TGTGCCACCAGTGATTTCGGGAATCAGCCCCAGCATTTT

abundance: once
d_gene: .
j_gene: TRBJ2-7
v_gene: TRBV5-1
CDR3aa: CASSIPTGTYEQYF
CDR3nt: TGCGCCAGCAGCATACCAACCGGAACCTACGAGCAGTACTTC

abundance: .
d_gene: TRBD1
j_gene: TRBJ1-1
v_gene: TRBV5-6
CDR3aa: CASSFGTGWAEAFF
CDR3nt: TGTGCCAGCAGCTTTGGGACAGGGTGGGCTGAAGCTTTCTTT

abundance: .
d_gene: TRBD1
j_gene: TRBJ1-1
v_gene: TRBV18
CDR3aa: CASSSGQGAMNTEAFF
CDR3nt: TGTGCCAGCTCATCCGGACAGGGGGCGATGAACACTGAAGCTTTCTTT

abundance: .
d_gene: .
j_gene: TRBJ1-4
v_gene: TRBV19
CDR3aa: CASTTIQLNEKLFF
CDR3nt: TGTGCCAGTACCACAATACAACTGAATGAAAAACTGTTTTTT

abundance: .
d_gene: TRBD1
j_gene: TRBJ1-1
v_gene: TRBV7-2
CDR3aa: CASENTGTGLRRAFF
CDR3nt: TGTGCCAGCGAAAACACTGGGACAGGGCTTAGACGCGCTTTCTTT

abundance: .
d_gene: .
j_gene: TRBJ2-3
v_gene: TRBV7-3
CDR3aa: CASGLTTDTQYF
CDR3nt: TGTGCCAGCGGGCTCACGACAGATACGCAGTATTTT

abundance: .
d_gene: .
j_gene: TRBJ2-7
v_gene: TRBV2
CDR3aa: CASRGIDSSSYEQYF
CDR3nt: TGTGCCAGTCGAGGGATCGATAGCTCTTCCTACGAGCAGTACTTC

abundance: .
d_gene: .
j_gene: TRBJ1-1
v_gene: TRBV5-1
CDR3aa: CASSLANPNTEAFF
CDR3nt: TGCGCCAGCAGCTTGGCCAACCCGAACACTGAAGCTTTCTTT

abundance: .
d_gene: TRBD1
j_gene: TRBJ2-7
v_gene: TRBV7-3
CDR3aa: CASSLGQGGYEQYF
CDR3nt: TGTGCCAGCAGCTTAGGACAGGGCGGCTACGAGCAGTACTTC

abundance: .
d_gene: .
j_gene: TRBJ2-1
v_gene: TRBV7-9
CDR3aa: CASSSSLKQFF
CDR3nt: TGTGCCAGCAGCTCTAGTCTCAAGCAGTTCTTC

abundance: .
d_gene: TRBD1
j_gene: TRBJ1-2
v_gene: TRBV6-5
CDR3aa: CASSQPGQGGHGYTF
CDR3nt: TGTGCCAGCAGCCAGCCGGGACAGGGAGGCCATGGCTACACCTTC

abundance: .
d_gene: TRBD2
j_gene: TRBJ2-3
v_gene: TRBV2
CDR3aa: CASRELAGNTDTQYF
CDR3nt: TGTGCCAGCAGGGAACTAGCGGGCAACACAGATACGCAGTATTTT

abundance: few
d_gene: .
j_gene: TRBJ2-1
v_gene: TRBV6-5
CDR3aa: CASSPGNEQFF
CDR3nt: TGTGCCAGCAGTCCCGGAAATGAGCAGTTCTTC

abundance: .
d_gene: .
j_gene: TRBJ1-5
v_gene: TRBV30
CDR3aa: CAWGREYSNQPQHF
CDR3nt: TGTGCCTGGGGTAGGGAATATAGCAATCAGCCCCAGCATTTT

abundance: .
d_gene: .
j_gene: TRBJ2-2
v_gene: TRBV10-3
CDR3aa: CAISPTGNTGELFF
CDR3nt: TGTGCCATCAGCCCGACAGGGAACACCGGGGAGCTGTTTTTT

abundance: .
d_gene: TRBD2
j_gene: TRBJ2-1
v_gene: TRBV7-3
CDR3aa: CASSPGGGRNEQFF
CDR3nt: TGTGCCAGCAGCCCGGGAGGGGGGCGCAATGAGCAGTTCTTC

abundance: .
d_gene: .
j_gene: TRBJ1-2
v_gene: TRBV7-8
CDR3aa: CASSSRGGTAAYGYTF
CDR3nt: TGTGCCAGCAGCTCTAGGGGAGGGACGGCGGCCTATGGCTACACCTTC

abundance: once
d_gene: TRBD1
j_gene: TRBJ2-7
v_gene: TRBV7-9
CDR3aa: CASSLGGGLRYEQYF
CDR3nt: TGTGCCAGCAGCTTAGGAGGGGGCCTACGGTACGAGCAGTACTTC

abundance: .
d_gene: .
j_gene: TRBJ1-2
v_gene: TRBV28
CDR3aa: CASRWSGSYGYTF
CDR3nt: TGTGCCAGCAGGTGGTCCGGAAGTTATGGCTACACCTTC

abundance: .
d_gene: TRBD1
j_gene: TRBJ1-4
v_gene: TRBV9
CDR3aa: CASSVSGTEIEKLFF
CDR3nt: TGTGCCAGCAGCGTGTCCGGGACAGAGATTGAAAAACTGTTTTTT

abundance: .
d_gene: .
j_gene: TRBJ1-4
v_gene: TRBV30
CDR3aa: CAWRHGGLGKLFF
CDR3nt: TGTGCCTGGAGGCATGGGGGTTTGGGGAAACTGTTTTTT

abundance: .
d_gene: TRBD1
j_gene: TRBJ2-1
v_gene: TRBV19
CDR3aa: CASSKGRDRGLYEQFF
CDR3nt: TGTGCCAGTAGTAAGGGTCGGGACAGGGGGCTTTATGAGCAGTTCTTC

abundance: .
d_gene: TRBD1
j_gene: TRBJ1-4
v_gene: TRBV7-2
CDR3aa: CASSPRTGGNEKLFF
CDR3nt: TGTGCCAGCAGCCCGAGGACAGGAGGCAATGAAAAACTGTTTTTT

abundance: few
d_gene: .
j_gene: TRBJ2-2
v_gene: TRBV29-1
CDR3aa: CSVDAGRLGNTGELFF
CDR3nt: TGCAGCGTTGACGCAGGCCGCCTAGGGAACACCGGGGAGCTGTTTTTT

abundance: .
d_gene: .
j_gene: TRBJ1-5
v_gene: TRBV28
CDR3aa: CASSPWDLRDQPQHF
CDR3nt: TGTGCCAGCAGTCCGTGGGACTTACGAGATCAGCCCCAGCATTTT

abundance: .
d_gene: TRBD1
j_gene: TRBJ1-1
v_gene: TRBV5-1
CDR3aa: CASKGTGNTEAFF
CDR3nt: TGCGCCAGCAAAGGGACAGGGAACACTGAAGCTTTCTTT

abundance: .
d_gene: TRBD1
j_gene: TRBJ1-2
v_gene: TRBV5-5
CDR3aa: CASSAGDRGNYGYTF
CDR3nt: TGTGCCAGCAGCGCGGGGGACAGGGGTAACTATGGCTACACCTTC